This TCR beta chain was documented in a study of T cells in Graves' hyperthyroidism and ophthalmopathy. Study-level background: It was at initial diagnosis, before any treatment, that peripheral blood was collected.

Diagnoses were made from clinical symptoms, serum measures (thyroxine and TRAb), thyroid ultrasound and orbital computed tomography. PBMCs stemmed from 10 ml fresh peripheral blood. Study-level findings and limits: Appearing also in blood were most of the thyroid clonotypes expanded above 0.001.

Authors of the study amplified TCR beta CDR3 regions from RNA transcripts. HTBI primers were used for first-round RT-PCR of the TCR CDR3. TCRdb called the multiplex PCR reads again in MiXCR, with one record for every CDR3 protein. The data hold about 610,000 distinct CDR3 sequences, with approximately 14% observed a single time. This clonotype has ten or more counts. Its target is unknown. Germline V lookup: CDR1 SGHKS, CDR2 YYEKEE (reference sequence). The CDR3 has 15 residues. V was pared by 7 bases and J by 5 bases, with 21 bases between. Sequenced: blood. This TCR was recovered from a woman aged 40 to 55 with Graves' ophthalmopathy. V gene TRBV5-5 combines with J gene TRBJ1-2; D unresolved. The CDR3 sequence is CASAQGLGGGYGYTF. The CDR3 DNA reads TGTGCCAGCGCCCAAGGTCTAGGAGGAGGTTATGGCTACACCTTC.